Shown below are 12 T cell receptor beta chains from a single sample sequenced in a study of T cells after yellow fever vaccination. TCRdb re-analysed the 5' RACE reads in MiXCR, keeping a single row per CDR3 protein. The sample has about 25,000 distinct CDR3 sequences, approximately 3.2% seen once. The sample in question was PBMCs, either bulk or a sorted T-cell subset (CD4+, CD8+, memory, or dextramer-sorted; not recorded which), obtained 45 days after the first yellow fever vaccination. The receptors were gathered from a man aged 18 to 29 who received the YFV17D yellow fever vaccine.

This clonotype was picked up many times. The chain uses TRBV25-1 and TRBJ2-1; 7 bases line up with TRBD2. Germline assignment: CDR1 MGHDK and CDR2 SYGVNS. The V segment lost 8 bases and the J segment 5 bases; nucleotides outside the gene matches: 9. This CDR3 has 14 residues. CDR3 bases: TGTGCCAGCTCTCGCGGGGGAGATGACAATGAGCAGTTCTTC. Amino acid sequence: CASSRGGDDNEQFF.

This clonotype was recorded at least ten times. V is TRBV12-3 or TRBV12-4 and J is TRBJ2-2; 8 nucleotides align to TRBD2. The CDR3 is 16 residues long. J was trimmed by 3 bases and V by 8 bases; bases with no gene match: 11. CDR3 DNA sequence: TGTGCCAGCCACCCCCCCCCGGGGGGGTACACCGGGGAGCTGTTTTTT. Its protein is CASHPPPGGYTGELFF.

There are many counts of this clonotype. The chain joins TRBV4-3 to TRBJ2-2, with D possibly being TRBD1 (5 bases). The V gene lost 3 bases and the J gene lost 3 bases, with 8 bases spanning the gap. Germline V gene sequence: CDR1 LGHNA, CDR2 YSLEER. The CDR3 has 14 residues. As DNA, the CDR3 is TGCGCCAGCAGCCACGACAGAGACACCGGGGAGCTGTTTTTT. Its translation: CASSHDRDTGELFF.

In this sample, this clonotype turned up many times. This sequence joins TRBV20-1 and TRBJ2-1; 13 nucleotides agree with TRBD2. J lost 7 bases, V lost 6 bases, and 6 bases had no gene match. The CDR3 contains 14 residues. The V gene's germline CDR1 is DFQATT and CDR2 SNEGSKA (reference sequence). Here the CDR3 reads CSADTSGGANEQFF. DNA of the CDR3: TGCAGTGCAGACACTAGCGGGGGGGCTAATGAGCAGTTCTTC.

This clonotype was counted ten times or more. V gene TRBV2 combines with J gene TRBJ2-3; D is possibly TRBD2 (5 bases). V lost 4 bases, J lost 2 bases, and 10 bases lay in between. CDR3 size: 14 residues. Germline V lookup: CDR1 SNHLY, CDR2 FYNNEI. This CDR3 is CASSAVLDTDTQYF. DNA for the CDR3: TGTGCCAGCAGTGCGGTACTAGACACAGATACGCAGTATTTT.

Ten or more counts support this clonotype. This chain connects TRBV5-1 to TRBJ1-2, with 7 bases that match TRBD1. Germline CDR1 reads SGHRS; CDR2 reads YFSETQ. The CDR3 is 14 amino acids. The junction had 11 bases not matched to a gene; V was cut back by 4 bases and J by 8 bases. The CDR3 is CASSGGTVDGGYTF. The CDR3 DNA reads TGCGCCAGCAGCGGGGGGACAGTCGACGGCGGCTACACCTTC.

This clonotype has at least ten counts. The CDR3 region has the DNA TGTGCCAGCAGCTTGGGGCGGAACTATGGCTACACCTTC. Its translation is CASSLGRNYGYTF. This chain joins TRBV5-6 and TRBJ1-2; D unclear. The germline gives CDR1 SGHDT, CDR2 YYEEEE. The CDR3 consists of 13 residues. V lost 0 bases and J lost 2, with 5 bases in between.

This clonotype was detected many times. The chain has TRBV18 and TRBJ2-3; D is unclear. V was shortened by 0 bases and J by 3 bases, with 1 base between the two germline ends. Germline CDR1 is KGHSH and CDR2 is LQKENI. The CDR3 consists of 12 residues. The CDR3 DNA reads as TGTGCCAGCTCACCACCGACAGATACGCAGTATTTT. The encoded protein is CASSPPTDTQYF.

This clonotype was seen at least ten times. For the CDR3, the DNA is TGCGCCAGCAGCTTAAGGGGGAGTGTGAACACTGAAGCTTTCTTT. Its translation: CASSLRGSVNTEAFF. V usage is TRBV5-1 and J usage is TRBJ1-1; possibly TRBD1 for D (6 bases). This CDR3 is 15 amino acids long. Trimming cost V 2 bases and J 0 bases, with 11 bases left between them. Germline V lookup: CDR1 SGHRS, CDR2 YFSETQ.

This clonotype was picked up many times. The chain links TRBV14 to TRBJ1-4; weak D call: TRBD1 (5 bases). This CDR3 spans 13 amino acids. The V and J ends lost 4 bases and 10 bases respectively, with 13 bases between them. Looked up from germline, CDR1 is SGHDN and CDR2 is FVKESK. The CDR3 here is CASSPTVTGKLFF. CDR3 bases: TGTGCCAGCAGCCCGACAGTTACCGGAAAACTGTTTTTT.

There are many counts of this clonotype. This rearrangement joins TRBV5-1 to TRBJ2-2; 9 bases align to TRBD1. CDR3 length equals 15 residues. V shed 4 bases, J shed 3 bases, and the junction held 4 bases outside the gene matches. Germline-derived CDR1 and CDR2 are SGHRS and YFSETQ. The CDR3 DNA reads as TGCGCCAGCAGCCGCGGGACAGGGCACACCGGGGAGCTGTTTTTT. It encodes CASSRGTGHTGELFF.

This clonotype appeared many times. CDR3: CASSLRLAGVGETQYF. As DNA, the CDR3 is TGTGCCAGCAGCTTAAGACTAGCGGGGGTAGGAGAGACCCAGTACTTC. The chain combines TRBV7-3 with TRBJ2-5; 12 bases are shared with TRBD2. From germline, CDR1 is SGHTA and CDR2 FQGTGA. The CDR3 extends over 16 amino acids. The V segment lost 1 base and the J segment 4 bases; nucleotides outside the gene matches: 4.